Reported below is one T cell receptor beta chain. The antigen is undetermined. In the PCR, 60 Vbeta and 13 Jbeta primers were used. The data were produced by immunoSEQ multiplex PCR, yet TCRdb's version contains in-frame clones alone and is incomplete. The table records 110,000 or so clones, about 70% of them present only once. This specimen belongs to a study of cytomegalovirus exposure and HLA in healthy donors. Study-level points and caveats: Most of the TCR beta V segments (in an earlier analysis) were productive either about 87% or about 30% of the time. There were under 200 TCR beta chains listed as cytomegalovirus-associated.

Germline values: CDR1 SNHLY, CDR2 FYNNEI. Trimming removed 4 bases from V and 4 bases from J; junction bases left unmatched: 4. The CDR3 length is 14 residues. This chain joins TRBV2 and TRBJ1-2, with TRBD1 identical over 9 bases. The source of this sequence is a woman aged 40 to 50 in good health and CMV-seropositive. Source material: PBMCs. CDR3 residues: CASSATGGGYGYTF. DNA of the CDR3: TGTGCCAGCAGTGCGACAGGGGGGGGCTATGGCTACACCTTC. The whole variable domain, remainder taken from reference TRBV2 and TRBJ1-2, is EPEVTQTPSHQVTQMGQEVILRCVPISNHLYFYWYRQILGQKVEFLVSFYNNEISEKSEIFDDQFSVERPDGSNFTLKIRSTKLEDSAMYFCASSATGGGYGYTFGSGTRLTVV.